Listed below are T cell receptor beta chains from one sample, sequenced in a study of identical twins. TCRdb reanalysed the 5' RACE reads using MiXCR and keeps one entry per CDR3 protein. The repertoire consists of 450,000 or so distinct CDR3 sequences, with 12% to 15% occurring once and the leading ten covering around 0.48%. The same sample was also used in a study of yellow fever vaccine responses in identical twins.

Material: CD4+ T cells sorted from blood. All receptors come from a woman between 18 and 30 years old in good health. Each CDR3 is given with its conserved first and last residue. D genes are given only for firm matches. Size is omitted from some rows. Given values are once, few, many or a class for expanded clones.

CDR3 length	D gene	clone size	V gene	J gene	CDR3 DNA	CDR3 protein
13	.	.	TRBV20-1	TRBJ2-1	TGCAGTGCTATGGCGGGGTCGGGGAATGAGCAGTTCTTC	CSAMAGSGNEQFF
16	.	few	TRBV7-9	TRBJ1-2	TGTGCCAGCAGCTTAGTGGGCAGGGGCCCTAACTATGGCTACACCTTC	CASSLVGRGPNYGYTF
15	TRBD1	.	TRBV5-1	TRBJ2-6	TGCGCCAGCAGCTCCGGACAGGCTGGGGCCAACGTCCTGACTTTC	CASSSGQAGANVLTF
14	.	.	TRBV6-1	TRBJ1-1	TGTGCCAGCAGTCGCAGACACGATGGCACTGAAGCTTTCTTT	CASSRRHDGTEAFF
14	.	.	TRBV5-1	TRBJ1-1	TGCGCCAGCAGCTTAGGATCCTCAAACACTGAAGCTTTCTTT	CASSLGSSNTEAFF
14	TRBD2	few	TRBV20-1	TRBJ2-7	TGCAGTGCTCTCCCCGTTGGGACTAGCCTCGAGCAGTACTTC	CSALPVGTSLEQYF
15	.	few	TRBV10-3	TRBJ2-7	TGTGCCATCGGGAACCGAAGGACGGACTCCTACGAGCAGTACTTC	CAIGNRRTDSYEQYF
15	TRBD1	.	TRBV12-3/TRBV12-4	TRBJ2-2	TGTGCCAGCAGTTCGCGACAGGGCAACACCGGGGAGCTGTTTTTT	CASSSRQGNTGELFF
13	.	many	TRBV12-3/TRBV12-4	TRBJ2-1	TGTGCCAGCAGGGCCGGGACAAACAATGAGCAGTTCTTC	CASRAGTNNEQFF
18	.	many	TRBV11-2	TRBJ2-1	TGTGCCAGCAGCTTAATATCCGGCGTCGGTAGCTCCTACAATGAGCAGTTCTTC	CASSLISGVGSSYNEQFF
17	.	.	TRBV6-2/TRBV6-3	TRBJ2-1	TGTGCCAGCAGTGAGCAGGCATCAGGGGTTGGATACAATGAGCAGTTCTTC	CASSEQASGVGYNEQFF
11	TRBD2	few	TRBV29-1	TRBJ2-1	TGCAGCGTTGAGTTTAGCGGGAGCCAGTTCTTC	CSVEFSGSQFF
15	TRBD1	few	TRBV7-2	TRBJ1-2	TGTGCCAGCAGCTTCGCCGGGACAGGGCTCTATGGCTACACCTTC	CASSFAGTGLYGYTF
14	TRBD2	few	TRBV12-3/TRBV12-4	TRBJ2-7	TGTGCCAGCAGTTTAGTCCCTAGCGGGGGCGAGCAGTACTTC	CASSLVPSGGEQYF
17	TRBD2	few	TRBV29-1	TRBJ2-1	TGCAGCTCATCCGGGACTAGCGGAGGTGGGGATTACAATGAGCAGTTCTTC	CSSSGTSGGGDYNEQFF
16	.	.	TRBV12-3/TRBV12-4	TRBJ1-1	TGTGCCAGCAGCACAAGCAGGGGAAGAGGGAGCACTGAAGCTTTCTTT	CASSTSRGRGSTEAFF
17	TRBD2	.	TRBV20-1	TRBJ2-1	TGCAGTGCTAGATCGGGGTCTAGGACTAGCGGGGGCGGTGAGCAGTTCTTC	CSARSGSRTSGGGEQFF
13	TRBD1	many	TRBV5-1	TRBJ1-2	TGCGCCAGCAGCTCCACAGGGGACTATGGCTACACCTTC	CASSSTGDYGYTF
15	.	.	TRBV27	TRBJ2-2	TGTGCCAGCAGTTTGAAACAGGTTAACACCGGGGAGCTGTTTTTT	CASSLKQVNTGELFF
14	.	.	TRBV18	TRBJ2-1	TGTGCCAGCTCACCCCCGGGATGGGGAGGTGAGCAGTTCTTC	CASSPPGWGGEQFF
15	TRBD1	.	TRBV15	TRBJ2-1	TGTGCCACCACCGCCCAGGGGGCGACGGGGAATGAGCAGTTCTTC	CATTAQGATGNEQFF
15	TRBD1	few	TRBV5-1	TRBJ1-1	TGCGCCAGCAGCTTTTCCGGACAGGGTTTGACTGAAGCTTTCTTT	CASSFSGQGLTEAFF
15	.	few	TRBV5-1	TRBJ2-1	TGCGCCAGCAGCTTGGGGCCCCTGGGTACGAATGAGCAGTTCTTC	CASSLGPLGTNEQFF
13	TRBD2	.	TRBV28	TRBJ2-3	TGTGCCAGCATCGGGGGGGGCACAGATACGCAGTATTTT	CASIGGGTDTQYF
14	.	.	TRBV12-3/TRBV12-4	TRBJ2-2	TGTGCCAGCAGGCTTACTGGGGGCACCGGGGAGCTGTTTTTT	CASRLTGGTGELFF
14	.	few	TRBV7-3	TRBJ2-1	TGTGCCAGCAGCTTAATACCCCCCTACAATGAGCAGTTCTTC	CASSLIPPYNEQFF
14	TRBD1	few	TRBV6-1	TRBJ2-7	TGTGCCAGCAGTAGGGACAGGCGAACCTACGAGCAGTACTTC	CASSRDRRTYEQYF
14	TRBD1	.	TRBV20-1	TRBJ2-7	TGCAGTTCAATACCCGGGACAGGGGCCTACGAGCAGTACTTC	CSSIPGTGAYEQYF
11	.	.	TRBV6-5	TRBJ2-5	TGTGCCACCCGAGGGGTAGAGACCCAGTACTTC	CATRGVETQYF
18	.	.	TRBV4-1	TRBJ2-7	TGCGCCAGCAGCATATCCTACGGACACCGATCCCCCTCCTACGAGCAGTACTTC	CASSISYGHRSPSYEQYF
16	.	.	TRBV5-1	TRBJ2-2	TGCGCCAGCAGCCCGGTTGGCCGGGCGAACACCGGGGAGCTGTTTTTT	CASSPVGRANTGELFF
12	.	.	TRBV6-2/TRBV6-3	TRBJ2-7	TGTGCCAGCAGTGGACAATTATACGAGCAGTACTTC	CASSGQLYEQYF
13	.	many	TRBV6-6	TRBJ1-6	TGTGCCAGCAACCGGCCTACTAATTCACCCCTCCACTTT	CASNRPTNSPLHF
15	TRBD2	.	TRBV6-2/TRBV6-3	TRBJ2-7	TGTGCCAGCAGACGCGAGGCGGGAGGGCCAGGGGAGCAGTACTTC	CASRREAGGPGEQYF
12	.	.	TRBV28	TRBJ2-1	TGTGCCAGCAGTCTTTCGAGCGGTCCACAGTTCTTC	CASSLSSGPQFF
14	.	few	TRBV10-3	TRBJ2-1	TGTGCCATCAGCTTATCCGGGCTTTACAATGAGCAGTTCTTC	CAISLSGLYNEQFF
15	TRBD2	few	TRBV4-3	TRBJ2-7	TGCGCCAGCAGCCAAGATAGGACTAGCGGCTACGAGCAGTACTTC	CASSQDRTSGYEQYF
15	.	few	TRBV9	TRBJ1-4	TGTGCCAGCAGCGTTGACAGAGGAGGACCTGAAAAACTGTTTTTT	CASSVDRGGPEKLFF
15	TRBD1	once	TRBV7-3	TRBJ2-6	TGTGCCAGCAGCCACACAGGGGGTGGGGCCAACGTCCTGACTTTC	CASSHTGGGANVLTF
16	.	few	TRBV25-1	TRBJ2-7	TGTGCCAGCAGTAGAGCCCCTGGGGATAGCTCCTACGAGCAGTACTTC	CASSRAPGDSSYEQYF